This TCR beta chain was recovered during a study of shared clonotypes between healthy human individuals. Turning to the study itself: Each donor's CD4 naive and CD4 memory cells filled three plates apiece, CD8 naive two, and CD8 memory one.

As regards this clone: The identical CDR3 is also encoded by other nucleotide sequences in the sample.

Some clones are missing from TCRdb's copy, which holds only in-frame ones; the method was immunoSEQ multiplex PCR. The sample has approximately 2,000,000 clones, just under 95% seen once; the top ten hold under 2%. CD45RO-negative, CCR7-positively selected cells formed the naive CD8 fraction, excluding terminally differentiated effector memory CD45RA+ cells. The source material was naive CD8+ T cells from PBMCs. This clonotype was obtained from a man aged 18 to 30 in good health. Some clones in this sample may be carry-over from other donors' samples.

The CDR3 loop is CASSLLRARGTDTQYF. The CDR3 coding sequence is TGTGCCAGCAGTTTACTAAGGGCGAGGGGCACAGATACGCAGTATTTT. V usage is TRBV27 and J usage is TRBJ2-3, with D perhaps matching TRBD2 (5 bases). From germline, CDR1 is MNHEY and CDR2 SMNVEV (reference sequence). V gave up 2 bases and J gave up 1 base, with 13 bases separating them. The CDR3 contains 16 residues.